The 23 T cell receptor beta chains reported below all come from one sample, sequenced in a study of T-cell reconstitution after alpha-beta-depleted transplantation in children. Unique molecular identifiers featured in how the TCRbeta library was prepared. TCRdb re-derived calls from the PCR reads in MiXCR, one entry per CDR3 protein. The sample contains around 700,000 distinct CDR3 sequences, around 13% of which appear only once. The sample in question was PBMCs, obtained before TCRalphabeta/CD19-depleted stem cell transplant. These receptor sequences come from a girl under 10 years old with congenital amegakaryocytic thrombocytopenia, due to receive a stem cell transplant.

This clonotype was picked up many times. The chain recombines TRBV27 with TRBJ2-5, with 7 bases that match TRBD2. This CDR3 contains 14 residues. Germline-derived CDR1 and CDR2 are MNHEY and SMNVEV (reference sequence). After removal of 2 bases from V and 3 bases from J, the junction contained 3 bases not matched to a gene. The CDR3 coding sequence is TGTGCCAGCAGTTTACGGGAGGCCAAAGAGACCCAGTACTTC. Translating gives CASSLREAKETQYF.

The chain uses TRBV12-3 or TRBV12-4 and TRBJ2-1; D is unclear. V lost 8 bases, J lost 0 bases, and 11 bases lay in between. This CDR3 contains 14 residues. CDR3 region: CASRIVNSYNEQFF. CDR3 in DNA: TGTGCCAGCCGAATAGTTAACTCCTACAATGAGCAGTTCTTC.

The J gene is TRBJ2-4, the V gene TRBV7-9; D not certain. Trimming shortened V by 0 bases and J by 9 bases, and 3 bases separated the two germline ends. The germline CDR1 and CDR2 sequences are SEHNR and FQNEAQ (reference sequence). CDR3 length: 11 residues. CDR3 bases: TGTGCCAGCAGCTTAGCCTTCATTCAGTACTTC. Translated, it gives CASSLAFIQYF.

V gene TRBV6-5 combines with J gene TRBJ2-7, with D unresolved. This CDR3 contains 14 residues. The germline V gene encodes CDR1 MNHEY and CDR2 SVGAGI. Between the trimmed V and J ends, which lost 2 bases and 0 bases, there was a span of 8 bases. CDR3 protein: CASSYEGISYEQYF. DNA of the CDR3: TGTGCCAGCAGTTACGAAGGAATCTCCTACGAGCAGTACTTC.

This clonotype was picked up a small number of times. The chain is built from TRBV5-1 and TRBJ2-1; D not certain. V lost 0 bases to trimming and J lost 5 bases, with 6 bases between them. The CDR3 is 13 residues long. Germline CDR1 is SGHRS and CDR2 is YFSETQ. The CDR3 DNA follows: TGCGCCAGCAGCTTGGATGTTAACAATGAGCAGTTCTTC. Translating gives CASSLDVNNEQFF.

In its sample, this clonotype was seen many times. The V call is TRBV5-1, the J call TRBJ1-2, with a tentative D call TRBD1 (5 bases). Germline CDR1 is SGHRS and CDR2 is YFSETQ. Trimming pared 4 bases from V and 4 bases from J, leaving 14 bases between. The length of the CDR3 is 14 residues. CDR3 residues: CASSVRGPVYGYTF. Written as DNA, the CDR3 is TGCGCCAGCAGCGTGCGGGGACCGGTCTATGGCTACACCTTC.

J is TRBJ2-1 and V is TRBV12-3 or TRBV12-4; 7 nucleotides align to TRBD2. CDR3 length: 17 amino acids. The V gene end was trimmed by 8 bases and the J gene end by 6 bases; junction bases not matched to a gene: 19. CDR3 sequence reads: CASEKGGLGSYGNEQFF. In DNA, the CDR3 is TGTGCCAGCGAAAAGGGAGGGTTGGGCTCCTACGGCAATGAGCAGTTCTTC.

For the CDR3, the DNA is TGCGCCAGCAGCTTGGGCGGGGCCCTTAACACCGGGGAGCTGTTTTTT. The encoded protein is CASSLGGALNTGELFF. V and J are TRBV5-1 and TRBJ2-2, with a possible D match to TRBD2 (6 bases). The CDR3 has 16 amino acids. Germline CDR1 reads SGHRS; CDR2 reads YFSETQ. V was trimmed by 0 bases and J by 2 bases, leaving 11 bases between them.

The CDR3 DNA sequence: TGTGCCAGCAGCCATCGAGCGGGAGAACTCTACGAGCAGTACTTC. Translated: CASSHRAGELYEQYF. This chain links TRBV14 with TRBJ2-7; 8 bases map to TRBD2. Germline-derived CDR1 and CDR2 are SGHDN and FVKESK. V lost 3 bases to trimming and J lost 3 bases; unmatched junction nucleotides: 7. The CDR3 totals 15 residues.

This clonotype has a count of ten or more. This chain's CDR3 is CASSLELAGSADTQYF. CDR3 in DNA: TGCGCCAGCAGCTTGGAACTAGCGGGATCGGCGGATACGCAGTATTTT. The chain is built from TRBV5-1 and TRBJ2-3; 10 bases line up with TRBD2. The germline V gene has CDR1 SGHRS and CDR2 YFSETQ. The CDR3 runs to 16 residues. Unmatched junction bases numbered 7, after V lost 0 bases and J lost 6 bases.

Comments on this clonotype: A much larger clone lies a single base off, so this may be a read error. V and J are TRBV5-1 and TRBJ2-1; D ambiguous. The germline gives CDR1 SGHRS, CDR2 YFSETQ. The CDR3 is made up of 13 amino acids. The CDR3: CASSSNSYSEQFF. The CDR3 bases are TGCGCCAGCAGCTCCAATTCCTACAGTGAGCAGTTCTTC.

There are many counts of this clonotype. V and J are TRBV4-2 and TRBJ2-2; D not certain. CDR3 length: 15 amino acids. CDR1 is LGHNA, CDR2 YNFKEQ, per germline. Trimming cost V 2 bases and J 0 bases, with 7 bases left between them. CDR3 coding DNA: TGTGCCAGCAGCCAAAATTACGCGAACACCGGGGAGCTGTTTTTT. Translation: CASSQNYANTGELFF.

CDR3 loop: CASSQIIGGKANYGYTF. The CDR3 bases are TGTGCCAGCAGCCAGATAATCGGGGGGAAAGCTAACTATGGCTACACCTTC. J is TRBJ1-2 and V is TRBV3-1, with a possible D match to TRBD1 (5 bases). The length of the CDR3 is 17 residues. The V end lost 3 bases, the J end lost 0 bases, and 17 bases lay between the germline ends. The germline CDR1 and CDR2 sequences are LGHDT and YNNKEL (reference sequence).

The V call is TRBV2, the J call TRBJ2-5; D is ambiguous. CDR1 is SNHLY and CDR2 is FYNNEI in the germline V gene. V was pared by 6 bases and J by 4 bases, with 15 bases between. The CDR3 contains 14 residues. The DNA of the CDR3 is TGTGCCAGCAGAGGCGCATTAATGGGAGAGACCCAGTACTTC. Its translation: CASRGALMGETQYF.

This clonotype was seen more than once but under ten times. The rearrangement joins TRBV7-9 to TRBJ2-7; 10 bases map to TRBD2. The CDR3 is 13 amino acids. J lost 2 bases, V lost 7 bases, and 2 bases had no gene match. CDR1 is SEHNR and CDR2 is FQNEAQ in the germline V gene (reference sequence). The CDR3 reads CASTLAGAYEQYF. The CDR3 nucleotides are TGTGCCAGCACCCTAGCGGGAGCCTACGAGCAGTACTTC.

This clonotype was seen many times. The chain carries TRBV6-5 and TRBJ2-2; D uncertain. The germline CDR1 and CDR2 sequences are MNHEY and SVGAGI. V lost 7 bases to trimming and J lost 6 bases, with 12 bases between them. This CDR3 is 13 amino acids long. CDR3 nucleotide sequence: TGTGCCAGCACCACCCTTAGGGCCGGGGAGCTGTTTTTT. It specifies CASTTLRAGELFF.

The table lists this clonotype with many counts. V is TRBV3-1 and J is TRBJ2-2, with TRBD2 identical over 11 bases. V lost 2 bases to trimming and J lost 4 bases; unmatched junction nucleotides: 6. CDR3 length: 17 residues. Germline V gene sequence: CDR1 LGHDT, CDR2 YNNKEL (reference sequence). The CDR3 DNA sequence: TGTGCCAGCAGCCAAAACGGACTAGCGGGTTTCACCGGGGAGCTGTTTTTT. Protein product: CASSQNGLAGFTGELFF. Full variable domain (remainder filled in from reference TRBV3-1 and TRBJ2-2): DTAVSQTPKYLVTQMGNDKSIKCEQNLGHDTMYWYKQDSKKFLKIMFSYNNKELIINETVPNRFSPKSPDKAHLNLHINSLELGDSAVYFCASSQNGLAGFTGELFFGEGSRLTVL.

This clonotype was seen repeatedly, ten times or more. The chain has TRBV6-5 and TRBJ2-2, with no clear D. CDR1 MNHEY and CDR2 SVGAGI come from the germline V gene. Trimming took off 1 base at V and 0 bases at J, with 9 bases between the two ends. This CDR3 comprises 16 residues. CDR3 bases: TGTGCCAGCAGTTACTTATATGGGTCGAACACCGGGGAGCTGTTTTTT. Amino acids: CASSYLYGSNTGELFF.

The V and J genes are TRBV18 and TRBJ2-1; 7 bases line up with TRBD2. V was pared by 2 bases and J by 5 bases, with 9 bases of the junction left unmatched. The germline CDR1 and CDR2 sequences are KGHSH and LQKENI. The CDR3 loop spans 16 amino acids. The CDR3 nucleotides are TGTGCCAGCTCACCATCGGGGGGAATCTGGGACAATGAGCAGTTCTTC. Its translation is CASSPSGGIWDNEQFF. The variable domain in full, with the rest retrieved from reference TRBV18 and TRBJ2-1, is NAGVMQNPRHLVRRRGQEARLRCSPMKGHSHVYWYRQLPEEGLKFMVYLQKENIIDESGMPKERFSAEFPKEGPSILRIQQVVRGDSAAYFCASSPSGGIWDNEQFFGPGTRLTVL.

The CDR3 bases are TGCGCCAGCACCTTTATTCCCGGGAGAAGGAGTGCCAAAAACATTCAGTACTTC. The encoded protein is CASTFIPGRRSAKNIQYF. V is TRBV4-1 and J is TRBJ2-4; the D gene is possibly TRBD2 (6 bases). The CDR3 has 18 residues. Germline CDR1 is MGHRA and CDR2 is YSYEKL. Trimming took off 7 bases at V and 1 base at J, with 23 bases between the two ends.

This clonotype appeared many times. The chain is built from TRBV20-1 and TRBJ2-7; 11 bases line up with TRBD2. V lost 1 base to trimming and J lost 3 bases; unmatched junction nucleotides: 2. This CDR3 is built from 14 residues. Looked up from germline, CDR1 is DFQATT and CDR2 is SNEGSKA (reference sequence). The chain's CDR3 is CSARVTSGIYEQYF. DNA of the CDR3: TGCAGTGCTAGAGTGACTAGCGGGATCTACGAGCAGTACTTC.

The J gene is TRBJ2-1, the V gene TRBV3-1; maybe TRBD2 (6 bases). The CDR3 totals 13 residues. Trimming left V 2 bases short and J 15 bases short, with 17 bases between. The germline V gene has CDR1 LGHDT and CDR2 YNNKEL (reference sequence). CDR3 coding DNA: TGTGCCAGCAGCCAATTAAGCGGGCAGACGTGGTTCTTC. Translated, it gives CASSQLSGQTWFF.

This clonotype was detected ten times or more. This sequence joins TRBV6-1 and TRBJ2-5; weak D call: TRBD1 (6 bases). The CDR3 extends over 14 amino acids. Germline CDR1 reads MNHNS; CDR2 reads SASEGT. The V and J ends lost 5 bases and 5 bases respectively, with 15 bases between them. The CDR3 region is CASSQHREWETQYF. The CDR3, as DNA: TGTGCCAGCAGTCAGCACAGGGAATGGGAGACCCAGTACTTC.